The 8 T cell receptor beta chains reported below all come from one sample, sequenced in a study of T cell responses to AZD1222 COVID-19 vaccine. The data were produced by immunoSEQ multiplex PCR, yet TCRdb's version contains in-frame clones alone and is incomplete. Of over 70,000 clones in the sample, more than 60% were seen once. The specimen comprised peripheral blood, sampled 28 days after the second dose of the MenACWY control vaccine. The receptor set was obtained from an adult who received the MenACWY meningococcal vaccine as a control.

The chain combines TRBV5-1 with TRBJ2-7; D ambiguous. Germline V gene data show CDR1 as SGHRS and CDR2 as YFSETQ. Trimming cost V 0 bases and J 5 bases, with 15 bases left between them. The CDR3 is 15 residues long. As DNA, the CDR3 is TGCGCCAGCAGCTTGGAGGGCAGGACCTTAGACGAGCAGTACTTC. Translating gives CASSLEGRTLDEQYF.

The V and J genes are TRBV19 and TRBJ1-5; TRBD1 matches 7 bases. This CDR3 contains 17 residues. Looked up from germline, CDR1 is LNHDA and CDR2 is SQIVND (reference sequence). J was trimmed by 0 bases and V by 5 bases; bases with no gene match: 10. CDR3 bases: TGTGCCAGTAGTGTGGAAGGACAGGACTATAGCAATCAGCCCCAGCATTTT. It translates to CASSVEGQDYSNQPQHF.

CDR3 coding DNA: TGCGCCAGCAGCCCGAGGGCCATCAGCTCTGGAAACACCATATATTTT. It specifies CASSPRAISSGNTIYF. This chain uses TRBV5-1 with TRBJ1-3; D call uncertain. The CDR3 length is 16 residues. V was pared by 4 bases and J by 0 bases, with 14 bases between. Germline V CDR1 and CDR2: SGHRS, YFSETQ.

V is TRBV2 and J is TRBJ1-2; 7 bases match TRBD1. Germline V gene sequence: CDR1 SNHLY, CDR2 FYNNEI. The CDR3 consists of 13 residues. Trimming cost V 6 bases and J 9 bases; bases outside gene matches: 10. In nucleotides, the CDR3 is TGTGCCAGCAGGGAGGGACAGCCTATGAGCTACACCTTC. Translated, it gives CASREGQPMSYTF.

This sequence joins TRBV27 and TRBJ1-6; D call uncertain. Germline CDR1 MNHEY, CDR2 SMNVEV (reference sequence). This CDR3 contains 17 residues. V shed 10 bases and J shed 0 bases, with 19 bases lying between them. The CDR3 spells CATRKTRKSSYNSPLHF. The CDR3 DNA is TGTGCCACTCGAAAGACCAGGAAGAGCTCCTATAATTCACCCCTCCACTTT.

The chain uses TRBV5-4 and TRBJ2-5; D gene unclear. The CDR3 covers 12 residues. Germline V lookup: CDR1 SGHNT, CDR2 YYREEE (reference sequence). V dropped 4 bases and J dropped 0 bases, with 4 bases sitting between them. This CDR3 reads CASSLDQETQYF. The CDR3 DNA sequence: TGTGCCAGCAGCCTGGACCAAGAGACCCAGTACTTC.

The V and J genes are TRBV4-1 and TRBJ1-6; D not resolved. CDR1 and CDR2 (germline): MGHRA, YSYEKL. CDR3 length: 16 amino acids. V was cut by 0 bases and J by 7 bases, with 13 bases left in between. The CDR3 reads CASSQDSAITNSPLHF. In DNA, the CDR3 is TGCGCCAGCAGCCAAGATTCAGCCATCACGAATTCACCCCTCCACTTT.

The chain employs TRBV19 and TRBJ1-5; D is unresolved. CDR1 LNHDA and CDR2 SQIVND come from the germline V gene (reference sequence). The CDR3 has 15 amino acids. Trimming shortened V by 2 bases and J by 4 bases, and 12 bases separated the two germline ends. The CDR3 sequence: CASSISRRFNQPQHF. DNA for the CDR3: TGTGCCAGTAGTATATCCAGGAGATTTAATCAGCCCCAGCATTTT. Full variable domain (remainder filled in from reference TRBV19 and TRBJ1-5): DGGITQSPKYLFRKEGQNVTLSCEQNLNHDAMYWYRQDPGQGLRLIYYSQIVNDFQKGDIAEGYSVSREKKESFPLTVTSAQKNPTAFYLCASSISRRFNQPQHFGDGTRLSIL.